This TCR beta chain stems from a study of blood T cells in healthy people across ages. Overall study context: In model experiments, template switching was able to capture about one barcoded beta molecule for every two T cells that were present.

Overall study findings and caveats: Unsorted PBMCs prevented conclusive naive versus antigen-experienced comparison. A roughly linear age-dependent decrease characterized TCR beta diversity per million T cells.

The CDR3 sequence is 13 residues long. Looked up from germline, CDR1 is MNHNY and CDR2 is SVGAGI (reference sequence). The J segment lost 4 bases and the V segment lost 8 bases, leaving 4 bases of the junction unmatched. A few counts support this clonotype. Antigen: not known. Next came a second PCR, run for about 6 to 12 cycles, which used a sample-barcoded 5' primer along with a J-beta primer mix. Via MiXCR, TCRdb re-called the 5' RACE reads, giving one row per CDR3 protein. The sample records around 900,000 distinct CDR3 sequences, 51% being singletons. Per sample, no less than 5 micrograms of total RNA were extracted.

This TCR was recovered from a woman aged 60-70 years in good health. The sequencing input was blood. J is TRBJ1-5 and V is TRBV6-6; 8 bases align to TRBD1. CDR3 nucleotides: TGTGCCAGCGGGACAGGCCTTAATCAGCCCCAGCATTTT. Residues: CASGTGLNQPQHF.